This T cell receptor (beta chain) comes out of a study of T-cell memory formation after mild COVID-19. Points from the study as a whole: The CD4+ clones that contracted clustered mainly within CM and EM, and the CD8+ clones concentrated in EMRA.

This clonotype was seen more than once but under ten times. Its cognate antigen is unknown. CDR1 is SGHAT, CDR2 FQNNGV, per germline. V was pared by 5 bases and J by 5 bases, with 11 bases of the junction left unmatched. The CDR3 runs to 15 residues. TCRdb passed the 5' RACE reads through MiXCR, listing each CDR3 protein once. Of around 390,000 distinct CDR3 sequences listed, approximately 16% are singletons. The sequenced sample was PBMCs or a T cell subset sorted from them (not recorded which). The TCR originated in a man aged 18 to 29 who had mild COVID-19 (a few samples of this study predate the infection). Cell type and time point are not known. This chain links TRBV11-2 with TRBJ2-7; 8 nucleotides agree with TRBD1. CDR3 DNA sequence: TGTGCCAGCAGCCCGCCGAAGACAGGGGTCAACGAGCAGTACTTC. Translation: CASSPPKTGVNEQYF. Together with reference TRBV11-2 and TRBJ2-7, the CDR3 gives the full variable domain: EAGVAQSPRYKIIEKRQSVAFWCNPISGHATLYWYQQILGQGPKLLIQFQNNGVVDDSQLPKDRFSAERLKGVDSTLKIQPAKLEDSAVYLCASSPPKTGVNEQYFGPGTRLTVT.